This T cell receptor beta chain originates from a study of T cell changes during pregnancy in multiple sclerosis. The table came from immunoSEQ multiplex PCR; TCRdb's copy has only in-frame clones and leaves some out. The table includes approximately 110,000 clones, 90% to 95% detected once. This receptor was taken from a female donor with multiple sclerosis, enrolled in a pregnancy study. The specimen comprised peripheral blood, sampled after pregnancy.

The CDR3: CASSEGSRVNTEAFF. The CDR3 DNA reads TGTGCCAGCAGTGAAGGGAGCAGGGTGAACACTGAAGCTTTCTTT. V is TRBV6-1 and J is TRBJ1-1; TRBD1 might be the D (5 bases). CDR1 and CDR2 (germline): MNHNS, SASEGT. The CDR3 is made up of 15 amino acids. Trimming cost V 1 base and J 0 bases, with 9 bases left between them.